These T cell receptor beta chains were read from a single sample in a study of regulatory T cells in long-lasting Graves disease. TCRdb re-called the multiplex PCR reads with MiXCR, one entry per CDR3 protein. This sample has about 470,000 distinct CDR3 sequences; about 15% occur once, and the top ten carry around 17%. The same specimen was also included in a second study, on T cells in Graves' hyperthyroidism and ophthalmopathy.

The sample was peripheral blood mononuclear cells (PBMCs), taken at new diagnosis, from a patient treated with antithyroid drugs. These TCRs come from a woman aged 30 to 39 with Graves disease. CDR3s include the opening cysteine and the closing phenylalanine or tryptophan. D genes are given only for firm matches. Only some rows state a clone size, as once, few, many or a class for expanded clones.

>TRBJ2-5|NA|many|TRBV30
CAWRAEETQYF
TGTGCCTGGAGAGCTGAGGAGACCCAGTACTTC
>TRBJ2-3|NA|many|TRBV7-2
CASSPEGTGVRTDTQYF
TGTGCCAGCAGCCCAGAAGGGACGGGGGTCCGCACAGATACGCAGTATTTT
>TRBJ2-3|NA|many|TRBV28
CASSTLTDTQYF
TGTGCCAGCAGTACGCTAACAGATACGCAGTATTTT
>TRBJ1-2|NA|NA|TRBV6-5
CASSSAYYGYTF
TGTGCCAGCAGTTCTGCTTACTATGGCTACACCTTC
>TRBJ2-3|TRBD2|many|TRBV29-1
CSVEPGLAGATDTQYF
TGCAGCGTTGAGCCGGGGTTAGCGGGGGCCACAGATACGCAGTATTTT
>TRBJ1-5|NA|NA|TRBV4-1
CASSRFATTASQPQHF
TGCGCCAGCAGCCGATTCGCAACAACGGCGAGCCAGCCCCAGCATTTT
>TRBJ2-1|TRBD2|few|TRBV5-1
CASTNGGGWGTNEQFF
TGCGCCAGCACCAATGGGGGGGGGTGGGGCACGAATGAGCAGTTCTTC
>TRBJ2-3|TRBD2|NA|TRBV20-1
CSARPRGTAGGGSVDTQYF
TGCAGTGCCCGACCCCGGGGGACAGCGGGAGGAGGGTCTGTTGATACGCAGTATTTT
>TRBJ1-2|TRBD1|many|TRBV18
CASSPPTGTAYGYTF
TGTGCCAGCTCACCACCTACCGGGACAGCCTATGGCTACACCTTC
>TRBJ2-7|TRBD2|few|TRBV10-3
CAISELAAYEQYF
TGTGCCATCAGTGAACTAGCGGCCTACGAGCAGTACTTC
>TRBJ2-5|NA|many|TRBV7-9
CASSQDQRGETQYF
TGTGCCAGCAGCCAGGACCAGAGGGGCGAGACCCAGTACTTC
>TRBJ2-1|TRBD2|few|TRBV20-1
CSALAGEVYNEQFF
TGCAGTGCTTTAGCGGGAGAAGTCTACAATGAGCAGTTCTTC
>TRBJ2-1|TRBD2|many|TRBV7-8
CASSVGGTREFF
TGTGCCAGCAGCGTCGGGGGGACTAGAGAGTTCTTC
>TRBJ1-1|NA|NA|TRBV10-2
CASGEEQEAFF
TGCGCCAGCGGGGAGGAGCAAGAGGCTTTCTTT
>TRBJ1-4|NA|NA|TRBV6-2/TRBV6-3
CASTPGRRNEKLFF
TGTGCCAGCACGCCGGGGAGGCGGAATGAAAAACTGTTTTTT
>TRBJ1-2|TRBD1|many|TRBV5-5
CASSLAGGTGAGGYTF
TGTGCCAGCAGCTTGGCTGGGGGGACAGGGGCCGGGGGCTACACCTTC
>TRBJ2-2|NA|few|TRBV9
CASSVETGELFF
TGTGCCAGCAGCGTAGAGACCGGGGAGCTGTTTTTT
>TRBJ2-3|TRBD1|NA|TRBV27
CASSFAGTETWDTQYF
TGTGCCAGCAGTTTCGCCGGGACAGAAACTTGGGATACGCAGTATTTT
>TRBJ2-2|NA|NA|TRBV5-1
CASSLTQRSLTGELFF
TGCGCCAGCAGCTTGACTCAGCGGAGCCTCACCGGGGAGCTGTTTTTT
>TRBJ2-7|TRBD2|NA|TRBV6-1
CASSQGLAGGNEQYF
TGTGCCAGCAGTCAGGGACTAGCGGGAGGAAACGAGCAGTACTTC
>TRBJ2-3|NA|many|TRBV20-1
CSARRGGTSDTQYF
TGCAGTGCTAGAAGGGGCGGGACTTCAGATACGCAGTATTTT
>TRBJ1-6|NA|NA|TRBV5-4
CASSSIKNNSPLHF
TGTGCCAGCAGCTCAATTAAAAACAATTCACCCCTCCACTTT
>TRBJ2-7|NA|many|TRBV2
CASTETSTSYEQYF
TGTGCCAGCACCGAGACTAGTACGTCCTACGAGCAGTACTTC
>TRBJ1-2|NA|many|TRBV5-1
CASSLGQSSYGYTF
TGCGCCAGCAGCTTGGGTCAGAGCTCCTATGGCTACACCTTC
>TRBJ2-3|NA|many|TRBV12-3/TRBV12-4
CASVQPPADTQYF
TGTGCCAGCGTTCAACCGCCCGCAGATACGCAGTATTTT
>TRBJ2-1|TRBD1|many|TRBV3-1
CASSYLPGGEQFF
TGTGCCAGCAGCTACCTCCCAGGGGGTGAGCAGTTCTTC
>TRBJ1-5|TRBD1|few|TRBV20-1
CSARRGDRGNQPQHF
TGCAGTGCTAGAAGAGGGGACAGGGGCAATCAGCCCCAGCATTTT
>TRBJ1-1|NA|many|TRBV6-1
CASSTDRLEAFF
TGTGCCAGCAGCACGGACCGCCTAGAAGCTTTCTTT
>TRBJ2-3|NA|NA|TRBV9
CASKVTQAATDTQYF
TGTGCCAGCAAAGTGACACAGGCCGCCACAGATACGCAGTATTTT
>TRBJ1-1|NA|many|TRBV12-3/TRBV12-4
CASSPAINTEAFF
TGTGCCAGCAGTCCCGCGATAAACACTGAAGCTTTCTTT
>TRBJ1-1|NA|few|TRBV2
CASNRVNTEAFF
TGTGCCAGCAACAGGGTCAACACTGAAGCTTTCTTT
>TRBJ1-6|TRBD1|NA|TRBV11-2
CASRNTGTGHNSPLHF
TGTGCCAGCAGAAATACCGGGACAGGGCATAATTCACCCCTCCACTTT
>TRBJ2-5|NA|few|TRBV6-1
CASKDLQETQYF
TGTGCCAGCAAGGACCTACAAGAGACCCAGTACTTC
>TRBJ2-3|NA|NA|TRBV20-1
CSASPSTQADTQYF
TGCAGTGCTTCCCCTAGCACCCAGGCAGATACGCAGTATTTT
>TRBJ2-1|TRBD1|NA|TRBV6-5
CASSYSRQGLGDEQFF
TGTGCCAGCAGTTACTCCCGACAGGGTTTGGGGGATGAGCAGTTCTTC
>TRBJ2-7|NA|many|TRBV6-1
CASSPGLGEQYF
TGTGCCAGCAGCCCCGGGTTGGGCGAGCAGTACTTC
>TRBJ2-7|NA|many|TRBV5-1
CASSLDDGSSYEQYF
TGCGCCAGCAGCTTGGATGACGGGAGCTCCTACGAGCAGTACTTC
>TRBJ1-4|TRBD1|NA|TRBV5-1
CASSFPGAGGNEKLFF
TGTGCCAGCAGCTTCCCGGGGGCAGGGGGTAATGAAAAACTGTTTTTT
>TRBJ1-1|TRBD1|NA|TRBV24-1
CAPRDRGKTEAFF
TGTGCCCCCCGGGACAGGGGGAAAACTGAAGCTTTCTTT
>TRBJ1-1|NA|NA|TRBV20-1
CRAPQGGAEAFF
TGCAGAGCACCCCAGGGTGGAGCTGAAGCTTTCTTT
>TRBJ1-5|NA|NA|TRBV4-2
CASSQGLGEGKPQHF
TGTGCCAGCAGCCAAGGGCTCGGGGAGGGGAAGCCCCAGCATTTT
>TRBJ2-3|TRBD2|many|TRBV7-2
CASSLAKRASGRANQNTDTQYF
TGTGCCAGCAGCTTAGCGAAGAGGGCTAGCGGGAGGGCCAATCAGAACACAGATACGCAGTATTTT
>TRBJ2-3|NA|many|TRBV11-1
CASSFGRGADTQYF
TGTGCCAGCAGCTTCGGGAGAGGAGCAGATACGCAGTATTTT
>TRBJ2-1|NA|many|TRBV7-2
CASISMSGSYNEQFF
TGTGCCAGCATCTCGATGTCAGGCTCCTACAATGAGCAGTTCTTC
>TRBJ1-2|TRBD1|NA|TRBV24-1
CATSARQGAWTGYTF
TGTGCCACCAGTGCCCGACAGGGGGCTTGGACTGGCTACACCTTC
>TRBJ1-3|NA|NA|TRBV12-3/TRBV12-4
CASIFGNTIYF
TGTGCCAGCATATTCGGAAACACCATATATTTT
>TRBJ2-7|NA|few|TRBV4-1
CASSQDMRTAYEQYF
TGCGCCAGCAGCCAAGATATGAGGACGGCCTACGAGCAGTACTTC
>TRBJ2-3|NA|NA|TRBV14
CASSSFTDTQYF
TGTGCCAGCAGCTCCTTTACAGATACGCAGTATTTT
>TRBJ1-5|NA|few|TRBV6-2/TRBV6-3
CASILGQTNQPQHF
TGTGCCAGCATTTTAGGACAGACTAATCAGCCCCAGCATTTT
>TRBJ1-4|NA|few|TRBV5-1
CASSLEGFLEEKLFF
TGCGCCAGCAGCTTGGAAGGGTTTTTAGAAGAAAAACTGTTTTTT
>TRBJ2-6|NA|few|TRBV11-1
CASSPHLSGANVLTF
TGTGCCAGCAGCCCACACCTCTCTGGGGCCAACGTCCTGACTTTC
>TRBJ2-5|NA|NA|TRBV6-4
CASSRDIANEQYF
TGTGCCAGCAGCAGGGACATCGCCAATGAGCAGTACTTC
>TRBJ2-1|NA|many|TRBV7-2
CASSRDSVSAYNEQFF
TGTGCCAGCAGCCGTGATAGCGTCTCAGCCTACAATGAGCAGTTCTTC
>TRBJ2-7|TRBD1|once|TRBV11-2
CASSLGLPGQGFYEQYF
TGTGCCAGCAGCTTAGGACTTCCGGGACAGGGCTTCTACGAGCAGTACTTC
>TRBJ2-7|NA|NA|TRBV29-1
CSVLAPYEQYF
TGCAGCGTACTGGCCCCCTACGAGCAGTACTTC
>TRBJ2-7|TRBD2|many|TRBV7-2
CASSFGLAGVYEQYF
TGTGCCAGCAGTTTCGGACTAGCGGGAGTTTACGAGCAGTACTTC
>TRBJ2-2|NA|NA|TRBV6-1
CASSESGESGGELFF
TGTGCCAGCAGTGAATCGGGCGAGTCGGGCGGGGAGCTGTTTTTT